This T cell receptor (beta chain) appears in the sequencing data of a study of radiotherapy plus CTLA-4 blockade in lung cancer. Study summary: More than 15% of patients responded objectively, and about 32% achieved disease control. Study-wide points: Increased serum interferon-beta after radiation also reportedly predicted response strongly. The study found tumor-derived TCR clones expanded in blood after radiotherapy plus ipilimumab.

Profiling relied on immunoSEQ multiplex PCR, and the TCRdb table lists in-frame clones only, not all of them. This table has about 120,000 clones, more than 80% appearing once. Germline V gives CDR1 SGHRS, CDR2 YFSETQ. The CDR3 covers 17 residues. With 1 base clipped from V and 6 bases from J, the junction kept 12 bases outside the gene matches. For this clone: Its matching antigen is unknown.

This sequence originates from a human donor with non-small cell lung cancer that progressed on radiotherapy plus ipilimumab. The sample consisted of peripheral blood, taken from a patient treated with radiotherapy plus ipilimumab. The chain joins TRBV5-1 to TRBJ1-4, with 7 bases fitting TRBD1. This CDR3 is CASSLYRGNLGHEKLFF. The CDR3 DNA reads TGCGCCAGCAGCTTGTACAGGGGTAATCTCGGGCATGAAAAACTGTTTTTT.